One and the same sample provided the 31 T cell receptor beta chains below, sequenced in a study of T cells in localized non-small cell lung cancer. Produced via immunoSEQ multiplex PCR; TCRdb's table is partial and in-frame only. The repertoire holds about 7,300 clones, 23% seen once, with 3% to 4.5% in the top ten. The sequencing here drew on lung tumor tissue, taken before any cancer treatment. The source of these receptors is a man aged 35-75 years with stage III squamous cell lung carcinoma.

The chain recombines TRBV9 with TRBJ1-1; D is unclear. V was cut by 4 bases and J by 4 bases, with 11 bases left in between. The CDR3 loop spans 13 amino acids. The germline CDR1 and CDR2 sequences are SGDLS and YYNGEE. DNA for the CDR3: TGTGCCAGCAGCACTGGGTTGGTCACTGAAGCTTTCTTT. This translates into CASSTGLVTEAFF.

This clone was detected a few times. The rearrangement uses TRBV11-3 and TRBJ2-7; 10 bases match TRBD2. This CDR3 is built from 15 residues. From germline, CDR1 is SGHNT and CDR2 YENEEA. V shed 5 bases, J shed 5 bases, and the junction held 9 bases outside the gene matches. CDR3 protein: CASSNLAGDPDEQYF. CDR3 coding DNA: TGTGCCAGCAGCAACCTAGCGGGGGATCCGGACGAGCAGTACTTC.

The rearrangement links TRBV11-3 to TRBJ2-1; 8 bases agree with TRBD2. After removal of 5 bases from V and 8 bases from J, the junction contained 11 bases not matched to a gene. The CDR3 loop spans 15 amino acids. Germline V gene lookup returns CDR1 SGHNT and CDR2 YENEEA. The DNA for the CDR3 is TGTGCCAGCAGCCCATCAGCGGGAGCTTGGGATGAGCAGTTCTTC. Translating gives CASSPSAGAWDEQFF.

V and J are TRBV11-3 and TRBJ1-1; D is possibly TRBD1 (6 bases). V was clipped by 5 bases and J by 4 bases, with 17 bases between them. The germline V gene has CDR1 SGHNT and CDR2 YENEEA. CDR3 length: 15 residues. CDR3 sequence reads: CASSPNRAGITEAFF. DNA for the CDR3: TGTGCCAGCAGCCCCAACAGGGCTGGAATCACTGAAGCTTTCTTT.

Many counts were recorded for this clone. The chain employs TRBV11-3 and TRBJ1-2; 9 nucleotides align to TRBD1. This CDR3 comprises 14 residues. Germline V gene lookup returns CDR1 SGHNT and CDR2 YENEEA. The junction had 9 bases not matched to a gene; V was cut back by 4 bases and J by 9 bases. The CDR3 loop reads CASSWSGTGYSYTF. The CDR3 bases are TGTGCCAGCAGCTGGTCCGGGACAGGGTATAGCTACACCTTC.

This clone came up a few times. The chain couples TRBV29-1 to TRBJ2-1, with 7 bases matching TRBD2. The CDR3 loop spans 14 amino acids. J was trimmed by 2 bases and V by 5 bases; bases with no gene match: 6. Germline-derived CDR1 and CDR2 are SQVTM and ANQGSEA. CDR3 sequence reads: CSVLGGSPYNEQFF. CDR3 sequence (DNA): TGCAGCGTTTTGGGGGGGTCCCCCTACAATGAGCAGTTCTTC.

A few counts support this clone. This rearrangement joins TRBV6-8 to TRBJ2-5; TRBD2 matches 8 bases. Germline assignment: CDR1 MNHGY and CDR2 SAAAGT. CDR3 size: 13 residues. The trim removed 4 bases at V and 5 bases at J, leaving 3 bases unmatched. CDR3 amino acids: CASSFTSGETQYF. CDR3 sequence (DNA): TGTGCCAGCAGTTTTACTAGCGGCGAGACCCAGTACTTC.

The chain combines TRBV19 with TRBJ2-5, with 7 positions matching TRBD1. Trimming took 9 bases from V and 5 from J; bases not matched to a gene: 12. CDR1 and CDR2 from the germline V gene are LNHDA and SQIVND (reference sequence). The CDR3 sequence is 14 residues long. The CDR3 spells CASKATQTGETQYF. CDR3 coding DNA: TGTGCCAGCAAAGCAACACAGACAGGGGAGACCCAGTACTTC.

The chain combines TRBV30 with TRBJ2-1; D unclear. Germline assignment: CDR1 GTSNPN and CDR2 SVGIG (reference sequence). V was pared by 1 base and J by 3 bases, with 10 bases between. The CDR3 extends over 14 amino acids. The CDR3 loop is CAWSGDSLYNEQFF. DNA of the CDR3: TGTGCCTGGAGTGGCGACTCCCTCTACAATGAGCAGTTCTTC.

This clone was counted a few times. The chain joins TRBV28 to TRBJ2-1; 14 bases agree with TRBD2. The germline V gene has CDR1 MDHEN and CDR2 SYDVKM. The CDR3 is 15 residues long. The V gene end was trimmed by 6 bases and the J gene end by 7 bases; junction bases not matched to a gene: 5. The CDR3 DNA follows: TGTGCCAGCAGAAGACTAGCGGGGGGGGCGAATGAGCAGTTCTTC. Translated, it gives CASRRLAGGANEQFF.

This chain connects TRBV30 to TRBJ1-1, with no clear D. The CDR3 is 11 residues long. V lost 0 bases and J 7 bases, leaving 6 bases between the germline ends. Germline V gene sequence: CDR1 GTSNPN, CDR2 SVGIG (reference sequence). Here the CDR3 reads CAWSVRIEAFF. CDR3 nucleotides: TGTGCCTGGAGTGTTAGGATTGAAGCTTTCTTT.

The rearrangement uses TRBV19 and TRBJ1-5, with 11 bases identical to TRBD1. This CDR3 has 15 amino acids. The V segment lost 6 bases and the J segment 6 bases; nucleotides outside the gene matches: 7. Germline assignment: CDR1 LNHDA and CDR2 SQIVND (reference sequence). The CDR3 protein is CASSIGTGGFQPQHF. The CDR3, as DNA: TGTGCCAGTAGCATCGGGACAGGGGGGTTTCAGCCCCAGCATTTT.

The J gene is TRBJ1-2, the V gene TRBV11-3, with no clear D. Trimming took 4 bases from V and 5 from J, leaving 17 bases between them. Germline V CDR1 and CDR2: SGHNT, YENEEA. The CDR3 has 15 amino acids. This CDR3 reads CASSSLVGSQYGYTF. The CDR3 bases are TGTGCCAGCAGCTCCCTCGTCGGGTCGCAGTATGGCTACACCTTC.

CDR3: CASSINGETQYF. Here the CDR3 DNA reads TGTGCCAGTAGTATAAATGGAGAGACCCAGTACTTC. The rearrangement uses TRBV19 and TRBJ2-5; D is uncertain. Germline CDR1 reads LNHDA; CDR2 reads SQIVND (reference sequence). This CDR3 region has 12 residues. V gave up 2 bases and J gave up 4 bases, with 5 bases separating them. The full variable domain, completed using reference TRBV19 and TRBJ2-5, is DGGITQSPKYLFRKEGQNVTLSCEQNLNHDAMYWYRQDPGQGLRLIYYSQIVNDFQKGDIAEGYSVSREKKESFPLTVTSAQKNPTAFYLCASSINGETQYFGPGTRLLVL.

This clone was seen once. V gene TRBV29-1 combines with J gene TRBJ2-7; D unclear. The CDR3 loop spans 16 amino acids. Germline V gives CDR1 SQVTM, CDR2 ANQGSEA. Between the trimmed V and J ends, which lost 0 bases and 0 bases, there was a span of 15 bases. The CDR3 DNA follows: TGCAGCGTTGAAGATGAAAAGCCATCGAGCTCCTACGAGCAGTACTTC. Translating it yields CSVEDEKPSSSYEQYF.

The chain combines TRBV6-8 with TRBJ2-7; tentatively, D is TRBD2 (6 bases). Trimming pared 5 bases from V and 2 bases from J, leaving 10 bases between. The CDR3 has 13 residues. Germline CDR1 MNHGY, CDR2 SAAAGT. The CDR3 coding sequence is TGTGCCAGCAGTAGAGGCGGGACCTACGAGCAGTACTTC. Protein sequence: CASSRGGTYEQYF.

The chain combines TRBV6-8 with TRBJ2-1, with 11 bases matching TRBD2. Germline CDR1 and CDR2: MNHGY and SAAAGT. CDR3 length: 15 amino acids. The V gene end was trimmed by 4 bases and the J gene end by 10 bases; junction bases not matched to a gene: 9. Here the CDR3 reads CASSFLTSGKAEQFF. CDR3 sequence (DNA): TGTGCCAGCAGTTTTTTGACTAGCGGGAAGGCCGAGCAGTTCTTC.

This clone has a handful of counts. The rearrangement links TRBV28 to TRBJ2-3, with 16 bases matching TRBD2. The J segment lost 4 bases and the V segment lost 6 bases, leaving 4 bases of the junction unmatched. CDR1 is MDHEN and CDR2 is SYDVKM in the germline V gene. This CDR3 comprises 16 residues. CDR3 sequence reads: CASSWGLAGGPDTQYF. Here the CDR3 DNA reads TGTGCCAGCAGCTGGGGACTAGCGGGGGGGCCAGATACGCAGTATTTT.

This rearrangement joins TRBV30 to TRBJ1-6; TRBD1 might be the D (6 bases). This CDR3 region has 14 residues. Germline V CDR1 and CDR2: GTSNPN, SVGIG (reference sequence). V lost 3 bases to trimming and J lost 9 bases, with 15 bases between them. The CDR3: CAWSHQGIGSPLHF. The CDR3 DNA follows: TGTGCCTGGAGCCATCAGGGGATAGGTTCACCCCTCCACTTT. The variable domain in full, with the rest retrieved from reference TRBV30 and TRBJ1-6, is SQTIHQWPATLVQPVGSPLSLECTVEGTSNPNLYWYRQAAGRGLQLLFYSVGIGQISSEVPQNLSASRPQDRQFILSSKKLLLSDSGFYLCAWSHQGIGSPLHFGNGTRLTVT.

The gene calls are TRBV19 and TRBJ2-5; D is possibly TRBD2 (6 bases). Germline assignment: CDR1 LNHDA and CDR2 SQIVND (reference sequence). Trimming pared 10 bases from V and 4 bases from J, leaving 16 bases between. The CDR3 extends over 13 amino acids. This chain's CDR3 is CATARVGGETQYF. The DNA of the CDR3 is TGTGCCACCGCGAGGGTGGGGGGAGAGACCCAGTACTTC.

The rearrangement joins TRBV29-1 to TRBJ2-3; 10 bases line up with TRBD2. Germline CDR1 reads SQVTM; CDR2 reads ANQGSEA. Trimming at V came to 6 bases and at J to 6 bases, leaving 6 bases not matched to a gene. This CDR3 has 13 residues. The CDR3 nucleotides read TGCAGCGTGGGACTAGCGAGAAGGGATACGCAGTATTTT. It encodes CSVGLARRDTQYF.

This clone was recorded a few times. The chain uses TRBV11-3 and TRBJ1-1; 7 bases line up with TRBD1. The V segment lost 3 bases and the J segment 3 bases; nucleotides outside the gene matches: 7. Germline-derived CDR1 and CDR2 are SGHNT and YENEEA. The CDR3 has 15 amino acids. The CDR3 DNA is TGTGCCAGCAGCTTCAGACAGGGACGGTACACTGAAGCTTTCTTT. Translated, it gives CASSFRQGRYTEAFF. The variable domain in full, with the rest retrieved from reference TRBV11-3 and TRBJ1-1, is EAGVVQSPRYKIIEKKQPVAFWCNPISGHNTLYWYLQNLGQGPELLIRYENEEAVDDSQLPKDRFSAERLKGVDSTLKIQPAELGDSAVYLCASSFRQGRYTEAFFGQGTRLTVV.

This clone was counted only a few times. V and J are TRBV19 and TRBJ2-3; TRBD1 agrees at 7 bases. The CDR3 is 14 residues long. The germline CDR1 and CDR2 sequences are LNHDA and SQIVND (reference sequence). The ends lost 2 bases at V and 6 bases at J; junction bases unmatched: 5. The CDR3 here is CASSIQGGGDTQYF. The CDR3 DNA is TGTGCCAGTAGTATACAAGGGGGCGGGGATACGCAGTATTTT.

V usage is TRBV28 and J usage is TRBJ2-1, with D unclear. The length of the CDR3 is 14 residues. V was cut by 5 bases and J by 6 bases, with 14 bases left in between. The germline V gene has CDR1 MDHEN and CDR2 SYDVKM. CDR3 nucleotide sequence: TGTGCCAGCAGTCCGGGCAGTATGCCCAATGAGCAGTTCTTC. It yields the protein CASSPGSMPNEQFF.

This clone has just a few counts. The chain has TRBV9 and TRBJ1-6; 9 bases line up with TRBD1. V trimming: 6 bases; J trimming: 5 bases; junction bases outside the gene matches: 6. The CDR3 length is 15 residues. Germline CDR1 and CDR2: SGDLS and YYNGEE. CDR3 residues: CASKVTGGNNSPLHF. The CDR3 coding sequence is TGTGCCAGCAAGGTAACAGGGGGCAATAATTCACCCCTCCACTTT.

Here the CDR3 reads CASSQDASGGADTQYF. DNA for the CDR3: TGCGCCAGCAGCCAAGATGCTAGCGGGGGGGCAGATACGCAGTATTTT. The chain has TRBV4-1 and TRBJ2-3; 12 nucleotides align to TRBD2. The CDR3 extends over 16 amino acids. After removal of 0 bases from V and 4 bases from J, the junction contained 2 bases not matched to a gene. Germline V gene lookup returns CDR1 MGHRA and CDR2 YSYEKL.

This clone was counted many times. Written as DNA, the CDR3 is TGTGCCAGTAAACAGCCTCTCCTGAACACCGGGGAGCTGTTTTTT. Its protein product is CASKQPLLNTGELFF. The V call is TRBV12-2, the J call TRBJ2-2; the table's D call TRBD1 went unverified against the DNA. TRBV12-2 is labeled a pseudogene. The CDR3 has 15 residues.

The chain couples TRBV19 to TRBJ1-2, with TRBD1 as a possible D gene (5 bases). The CDR3 is 14 residues long. From germline, CDR1 is LNHDA and CDR2 SQIVND (reference sequence). Deletions cut 4 bases from V and 6 bases from J, with 15 bases between. The CDR3 DNA follows: TGTGCCAGTAGTACGCCACAGGCTCGAGATGGCTACACCTTC. As protein: CASSTPQARDGYTF.

This clone was detected only a few times. This sequence joins TRBV11-3 and TRBJ2-7; D remains ambiguous. CDR1 is SGHNT and CDR2 is YENEEA in the germline V gene. V was cut by 5 bases and J by 6 bases, with 17 bases left in between. The CDR3 is 14 residues long. The CDR3 nucleotides are TGTGCCAGCAGCCCAACCCCAACAGTGGTCGAGCAGTACTTC. This gives the protein CASSPTPTVVEQYF.

The gene calls are TRBV5-1 and TRBJ1-1, with 8 bases lining up with TRBD1. The CDR3 consists of 14 residues. The J segment lost 1 base and the V segment lost 5 bases, leaving 4 bases of the junction unmatched. Germline CDR1 reads SGHRS; CDR2 reads YFSETQ. As DNA, the CDR3 is TGCGCCAGCAGTGGGGGGACAGGGAACACTGAAGCTTTCTTT. This gives the protein CASSGGTGNTEAFF.

This clone is categorized as medium-sized. The genes are TRBV11-3 and TRBJ2-7; 7 bases agree with TRBD1. V was clipped by 1 base and J by 6 bases; unmatched bases: 6. There are 14 residues in the CDR3. Germline CDR1 is SGHNT and CDR2 is YENEEA. Here the CDR3 reads CASSLVAAGGEQYF. For the CDR3, the DNA is TGTGCCAGCAGCTTAGTAGCCGCAGGGGGCGAGCAGTACTTC. The whole variable domain, remainder taken from reference TRBV11-3 and TRBJ2-7, is EAGVVQSPRYKIIEKKQPVAFWCNPISGHNTLYWYLQNLGQGPELLIRYENEEAVDDSQLPKDRFSAERLKGVDSTLKIQPAELGDSAVYLCASSLVAAGGEQYFGPGTRLTVT.